The 30 T cell receptor beta chains below come from one sample, sequenced in a study of blood T cell repertoires in COVID-19. Only in-frame clones appear in the TCRdb table, and some are missing; sequencing was by immunoSEQ multiplex PCR. The sample shows around 80,000 clones, about 85% of them seen only once. The sample consisted of peripheral blood. The receptors originated from a human donor in a cohort sampled during active COVID-19.

This clone was observed once. The chain has TRBV28 and TRBJ2-1; 8 nucleotides match TRBD2. This CDR3 has 15 amino acids. From germline, CDR1 is MDHEN and CDR2 SYDVKM. V shed 5 bases, J shed 7 bases, and the junction held 10 bases outside the gene matches. CDR3 coding DNA: TGTGCCAGCAGTCCCCCTGGCGGGGGGCCAAATGAGCAGTTCTTC. Protein: CASSPPGGGPNEQFF.

This clone has a single count. The chain has TRBV30 and TRBJ1-1, with no clear D. Germline values: CDR1 GTSNPN, CDR2 SVGIG (reference sequence). The CDR3 length is 12 residues. V was cut by 4 bases and J by 1 base, with 7 bases left in between. In DNA form, the CDR3 reads TGTGCCTGGACGTCCAGGAACACTGAAGCTTTCTTT. The encoded protein is CAWTSRNTEAFF.

The chain links TRBV28 to TRBJ2-4, with a tentative D call TRBD2 (5 bases). V shed 6 bases and J shed 5 bases, with 23 bases lying between them. CDR3 length equals 17 residues. CDR1 is MDHEN and CDR2 is SYDVKM in the germline V gene. This CDR3 is CASSPFHGADGENIQYF. DNA of the CDR3: TGTGCCAGCAGCCCCTTCCACGGAGCGGACGGGGAAAACATTCAGTACTTC.

The chain employs TRBV5-6 and TRBJ1-1; 7 bases fit TRBD1. Germline CDR1 is SGHDT and CDR2 is YYEEEE. Germline trimming cut 3 bases from V and 8 bases from J; bases unmatched to any gene: 10. The CDR3 runs 14 residues. CDR3 DNA sequence: TGTGCCAGCAGCTCCGGACAGGCCCGGGGAGAAGCTTTCTTT. As protein: CASSSGQARGEAFF.

The J gene is TRBJ1-2, the V gene TRBV5-5; tentatively, D is TRBD1 (5 bases). Germline assignment: CDR1 SGHKS and CDR2 YYEKEE (reference sequence). The CDR3 contains 12 residues. The ends were cut back, 2 bases at V and 8 bases at J, with 10 bases in the middle. CDR3 amino acids: CASSLRQRGYTF. The DNA for the CDR3 is TGTGCCAGCAGCTTACGACAGAGAGGCTACACCTTC. Complete variable domain (other parts from reference TRBV5-5 and TRBJ1-2): DAGVTQSPTHLIKTRGQQVTLRCSPISGHKSVSWYQQVLGQGPQFIFQYYEKEERGRGNFPDRFSARQFPNYSSELNVNALLLGDSALYLCASSLRQRGYTFGSGTRLTVV.

The chain uses TRBV5-4 and TRBJ2-2, with 14 bases aligning to TRBD2. V was clipped by 5 bases and J by 8 bases; unmatched bases: 5. Germline values: CDR1 SGHNT, CDR2 YYREEE (reference sequence). This CDR3 region has 15 residues. The CDR3 DNA reads TGTGCCAGCAGACTAGGGACTAGCGGGAGAGGGGAGCTGTTTTTT. It specifies CASRLGTSGRGELFF.

The V and J genes are TRBV7-3 and TRBJ2-7; TRBD2 might be the D (5 bases). Trimming pared 4 bases from V and 4 bases from J, leaving 14 bases between. This CDR3 has 14 residues. Germline V gives CDR1 SGHTA, CDR2 FQGTGA. The CDR3 sequence: CASSSLQEEYEQYF. CDR3 DNA: TGTGCCAGCAGCTCGCTTCAGGAGGAATACGAGCAGTACTTC.

The J gene is TRBJ2-7, the V gene TRBV28, with 15 bases identical to TRBD2. V lost 5 bases and J lost 5; bases outside the gene matches: 4. Germline CDR1 and CDR2: MDHEN and SYDVKM. The CDR3 is made up of 15 amino acids. The CDR3 DNA reads TGTGCCAGCAGTCGGACTAGCGGGAGGGGGAACGAGCAGTACTTC. Encoded protein: CASSRTSGRGNEQYF. Together with reference TRBV28 and TRBJ2-7, the CDR3 gives the full variable domain: DVKVTQSSRYLVKRTGEKVFLECVQDMDHENMFWYRQDPGLGLRLIYFSYDVKMKEKGDIPEGYSVSREKKERFSLILESASTNQTSMYLCASSRTSGRGNEQYFGPGTRLTVT.

The chain is built from TRBV6-5 and TRBJ2-5; possible D gene TRBD1, 6 bases. Trimming removed 8 bases at V and 2 bases at J, with 18 bases between. The CDR3 is 15 amino acids. Looked up from germline, CDR1 is MNHEY and CDR2 is SVGAGI. The CDR3, as DNA: TGTGCCAGCGCCCCCCGCGAGGGACAACAAGAGACCCAGTACTTC. As protein: CASAPREGQQETQYF.

This clone was counted a single time. The chain uses TRBV10-3 and TRBJ2-2; D may be TRBD2 (7 bases). V was trimmed by 11 bases and J by 4 bases, leaving 20 bases between them. There are 15 residues in the CDR3. Germline V CDR1 and CDR2: ENHRY, SYGVKD. CDR3 coding DNA: TGTGCCGTAAAAGATTACAGGGAGGGCACCGGGGAGCTGTTTTTT. Translation gives CAVKDYREGTGELFF.

The gene calls are TRBV5-1 and TRBJ2-1; 7 positions match TRBD1. The germline CDR1 and CDR2 sequences are SGHRS and YFSETQ. J gave up 3 bases and V 8 bases, and 5 bases lay outside the gene matches. This CDR3 is built from 13 residues. The CDR3 DNA sequence: TGCGCCAGTTTCCGGACAGGCTACAATGAGCAGTTCTTC. Translating gives CASFRTGYNEQFF.

This sequence joins TRBV6-5 and TRBJ2-7, with a possible D match to TRBD1 (6 bases). This CDR3 region has 13 residues. With 4 bases removed from V and 6 bases from J, the gap between germline ends came to 13 bases. CDR1 and CDR2 from the germline V gene are MNHEY and SVGAGI. This CDR3 reads CASSSNTGPEQYF. As DNA, the CDR3 is TGTGCCAGCAGTTCCAATACAGGGCCCGAGCAGTACTTC.

V gene TRBV18 combines with J gene TRBJ1-4, with 12 bases fitting TRBD1. Germline trimming cut 3 bases from V and 7 bases from J; bases unmatched to any gene: 3. From germline, CDR1 is KGHSH and CDR2 LQKENI. The length of the CDR3 is 15 residues. In DNA, the CDR3 is TGTGCCAGCTCACCGGGGACAGGGGGCCGTGAAAAACTGTTTTTT. This encodes CASSPGTGGREKLFF. Full variable domain (rest looked up from reference TRBV18 and TRBJ1-4): NAGVMQNPRHLVRRRGQEARLRCSPMKGHSHVYWYRQLPEEGLKFMVYLQKENIIDESGMPKERFSAEFPKEGPSILRIQQVVRGDSAAYFCASSPGTGGREKLFFGSGTQLSVL.

In nucleotides, the CDR3 is TGCGCCAGCAGCTCCCAGGGGGACAAGAGTGAAGCTTTCTTT. This gives the protein CASSSQGDKSEAFF. The chain couples TRBV5-1 to TRBJ1-1; 7 bases match TRBD1. V dropped 3 bases and J dropped 7; count of bases not matched to a gene: 9. The CDR3 sequence is 14 residues long. In germline, CDR1 is SGHRS, CDR2 YFSETQ.

The gene calls are TRBV5-1 and TRBJ1-1, with 12 positions matching TRBD1. Germline V gene sequence: CDR1 SGHRS, CDR2 YFSETQ. This CDR3 has 17 residues. V shed 4 bases and J 5 bases; nucleotides not matched to a gene: 12. This CDR3 reads CASSLSGTGGGRTEAFF. CDR3 coding DNA: TGCGCCAGCAGCCTCTCCGGGACAGGGGGCGGGCGGACTGAAGCTTTCTTT.

The chain couples TRBV5-1 to TRBJ1-1; D is ambiguous. Per the germline V gene, CDR1 is SGHRS and CDR2 is YFSETQ. Trimming took 0 bases from V and 1 from J, leaving 7 bases between them. The CDR3 is made up of 14 amino acids. The CDR3 DNA is TGCGCCAGCAGCTTGGTGGAGGGGAACACTGAAGCTTTCTTT. Its translation: CASSLVEGNTEAFF.

This sequence joins TRBV29-1 and TRBJ2-1, with a tentative D call TRBD2 (5 bases). The CDR3 totals 14 residues. CDR1 is SQVTM and CDR2 is ANQGSEA in the germline V gene. V lost 1 base to trimming and J lost 1 base, with 8 bases between them. CDR3 nucleotides: TGCAGCGTTGAAGGGAGGCAATCCTACAATGAGCAGTTCTTC. Residues: CSVEGRQSYNEQFF.

The rearrangement uses TRBV7-3 and TRBJ2-4; D gene ambiguous. The CDR3 runs to 13 residues. Deletions cut 3 bases from V and 8 bases from J, with 11 bases between. Germline V gene lookup returns CDR1 SGHTA and CDR2 FQGTGA. DNA of the CDR3: TGTGCCAGCAGCTTGGGCCATTTGGACATTCAGTACTTC. Translation gives CASSLGHLDIQYF.

The chain links TRBV28 to TRBJ1-2; D gene ambiguous. The V end lost 10 bases, the J end lost 4 bases, and 19 bases lay between the germline ends. Germline V gene data show CDR1 as MDHEN and CDR2 as SYDVKM. CDR3 size: 14 residues. The CDR3 DNA sequence: TGTGCCACCACCCTAGGGAGATCCAGCTATGGCTACACCTTC. It translates to CATTLGRSSYGYTF.

The gene calls are TRBV23-1 and TRBJ1-2, with D perhaps TRBD1 (6 bases). TRBV23-1 is known as an ORF, though its function is uncertain. V lost 5 bases, J lost 6 bases, and 19 bases lay in between. This CDR3 has 15 residues. CDR3 sequence reads: CASSKTRTEINGYTF. CDR3 bases: TGCGCCAGCAGTAAAACTAGGACAGAAATCAATGGCTACACCTTC.

The V gene is TRBV6-4, the J gene TRBJ1-4, with a tentative D call TRBD1 (5 bases). Germline V gene sequence: CDR1 MRHNA, CDR2 SNTAGT. Trimming removed 11 bases at V and 6 bases at J, with 13 bases between. The CDR3 contains 12 residues. CDR3 region: CAPQGRDEKLFF. The DNA for the CDR3 is TGTGCCCCCCAGGGTAGGGATGAAAAACTGTTTTTT.

V and J are TRBV5-1 and TRBJ2-7, with TRBD2 identical over 7 bases. The V gene's germline CDR1 is SGHRS and CDR2 YFSETQ. V lost 3 bases to trimming and J lost 2 bases; unmatched junction nucleotides: 5. The CDR3 sequence is 14 residues long. CDR3 residues: CASSSLAGTYEQYF. Written as DNA, the CDR3 is TGCGCCAGCAGCTCTTTAGCGGGCACCTACGAGCAGTACTTC. The variable domain in full, with the rest retrieved from reference TRBV5-1 and TRBJ2-7, is KAGVTQTPRYLIKTRGQQVTLSCSPISGHRSVSWYQQTPGQGLQFLFEYFSETQRNKGNFPGRFSGRQFSNSRSEMNVSTLELGDSALYLCASSSLAGTYEQYFGPGTRLTVT.

The CDR3 is CASSMKGAGDTEAFF. CDR3 nucleotides: TGTGCCAGTAGTATGAAGGGGGCCGGCGACACTGAAGCTTTCTTT. The rearrangement uses TRBV19 and TRBJ1-1, with 7 bases matching TRBD1. CDR1 is LNHDA and CDR2 is SQIVND in the germline V gene (reference sequence). The CDR3 is 15 residues long. With 3 bases clipped from V and 3 bases from J, the junction kept 7 bases outside the gene matches.

The rearrangement links TRBV29-1 to TRBJ2-1; TRBD2 matches at 7 bases. V lost 3 bases and J lost 6; bases outside the gene matches: 2. This CDR3 has 12 amino acids. Per germline, CDR1 SQVTM and CDR2 ANQGSEA. CDR3 sequence: CSVEVAGNEQFF. DNA of the CDR3: TGCAGCGTTGAGGTAGCGGGCAATGAGCAGTTCTTC.

The chain combines TRBV28 with TRBJ1-1; no clear D gene. CDR3 size: 15 residues. V lost 2 bases, J lost 1 base, and 11 bases lay in between. Per the germline V gene, CDR1 is MDHEN and CDR2 is SYDVKM. Here the CDR3 DNA reads TGTGCCAGCAGTTTACCAAGAGGGCAGAACACTGAAGCTTTCTTT. It yields the protein CASSLPRGQNTEAFF. Looking up the rest from reference TRBV28 and TRBJ1-1 gives the full variable domain: DVKVTQSSRYLVKRTGEKVFLECVQDMDHENMFWYRQDPGLGLRLIYFSYDVKMKEKGDIPEGYSVSREKKERFSLILESASTNQTSMYLCASSLPRGQNTEAFFGQGTRLTVV.

This clone has only a few counts. The chain uses TRBV4-2 and TRBJ2-5; weak D call: TRBD1 (8 bases). The V gene lost 2 bases and the J gene lost 5 bases, with 18 bases spanning the gap. Germline V gene lookup returns CDR1 LGHNA and CDR2 YNFKEQ. This CDR3 contains 16 residues. CDR3 in DNA: TGTGCCAGCAGCCAATTCCAACAGGGGGGGACGGAGACCCAGTACTTC. It is translated as CASSQFQQGGTETQYF.

Of note for this clone: The same CDR3 is also encoded by other DNA sequences in this sample. The genes are TRBV7-3 and TRBJ1-1; no firm D call. The CDR3 runs 13 residues. Trimming removed 4 bases from V and 5 bases from J, with 11 bases in between. From germline, CDR1 is SGHTA and CDR2 FQGTGA. The CDR3 reads CASSSREGTEAFF. The CDR3 DNA reads TGTGCCAGCAGCTCTAGGGAGGGTACTGAAGCTTTCTTT.

V and J are TRBV24-1 and TRBJ1-5, with D possibly being TRBD1 (6 bases). The germline V gene has CDR1 KGHDR and CDR2 SFDVKD. The CDR3 consists of 17 residues. The V end lost 12 bases, the J end lost 2 bases, and 25 bases lay between the germline ends. The CDR3: CAPATHRDPLGNQPQHF. As DNA, the CDR3 is TGTGCCCCAGCCACCCACAGGGATCCCCTCGGCAATCAGCCCCAGCATTTT.

This chain links TRBV11-1 with TRBJ2-3; TRBD1 aligns across 10 bases. The CDR3 has 16 amino acids. The V gene end was trimmed by 5 bases and the J gene end by 5 bases; junction bases not matched to a gene: 10. Germline V gene sequence: CDR1 SGHAT, CDR2 FQDESV (reference sequence). In DNA, the CDR3 is TGTGCCAGCAGCCCAACCGGGACAGGGGCGGGAGATACGCAGTATTTT. It encodes CASSPTGTGAGDTQYF.

The J gene is TRBJ1-1, the V gene TRBV20-1; no clear D gene. This CDR3 comprises 11 residues. V was pared by 0 bases and J by 5 bases, with 4 bases between. Germline CDR1 is DFQATT and CDR2 is SNEGSKA (reference sequence). The chain's CDR3 is CSARERTEAFF. Written as DNA, the CDR3 is TGCAGTGCTAGAGAGAGGACTGAAGCTTTCTTT.